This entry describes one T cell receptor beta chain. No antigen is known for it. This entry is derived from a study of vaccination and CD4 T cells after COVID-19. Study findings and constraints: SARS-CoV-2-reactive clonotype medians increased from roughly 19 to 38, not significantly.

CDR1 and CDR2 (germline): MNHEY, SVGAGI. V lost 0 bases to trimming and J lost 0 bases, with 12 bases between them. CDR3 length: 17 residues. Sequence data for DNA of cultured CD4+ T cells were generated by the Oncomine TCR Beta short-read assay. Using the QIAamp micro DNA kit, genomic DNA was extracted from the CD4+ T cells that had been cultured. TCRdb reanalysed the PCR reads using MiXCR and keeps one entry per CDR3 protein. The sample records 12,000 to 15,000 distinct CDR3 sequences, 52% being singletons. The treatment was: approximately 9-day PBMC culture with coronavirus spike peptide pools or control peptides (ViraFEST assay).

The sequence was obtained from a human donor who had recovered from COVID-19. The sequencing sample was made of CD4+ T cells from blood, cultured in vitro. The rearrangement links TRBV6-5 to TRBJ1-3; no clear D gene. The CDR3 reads CASSYSFGGDSGNTIYF. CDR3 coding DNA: TGTGCCAGCAGTTACTCGTTCGGCGGAGACTCTGGAAACACCATATATTTT.